What follows are 14 T cell receptor beta chains derived from one specimen sequenced in a study of blood T cell repertoires in COVID-19. Profiling relied on immunoSEQ multiplex PCR, and the TCRdb table lists in-frame clones only, not all of them. The sample lists roughly 120,000 clones, over 85% occurring once. The sequencing input was peripheral blood. These receptors all stem from a man aged 45-60 years with active COVID-19.

The chain carries TRBV19 and TRBJ1-1; TRBD1 agrees at 7 bases. The J segment lost 1 base and the V segment lost 5 bases, leaving 4 bases of the junction unmatched. Germline values: CDR1 LNHDA, CDR2 SQIVND (reference sequence). CDR3 size: 14 residues. The CDR3 region has the DNA TGTGCCAGTAGTCGACAGGGTACGAACACTGAAGCTTTCTTT. Residues: CASSRQGTNTEAFF.

The chain employs TRBV7-8 and TRBJ2-7; 10 bases line up with TRBD1. Trimming at V came to 4 bases and at J to 6 bases, leaving 9 bases not matched to a gene. Germline CDR1 SGHVS, CDR2 FQNEAQ. The CDR3 has 15 residues. CDR3 region: CASSSGQGGYSEQYF. The CDR3 DNA follows: TGTGCCAGCAGCTCAGGACAGGGGGGCTACTCCGAGCAGTACTTC.

A single count supports this clone. The sample holds other DNA sequences that translate to the same CDR3. V usage is TRBV10-3 and J usage is TRBJ2-5; possible D gene TRBD2, 6 bases. CDR1 and CDR2 from the germline V gene are ENHRY and SYGVKD. The CDR3 loop spans 12 amino acids. Deletions cut 3 bases from V and 5 bases from J, with 7 bases between. CDR3 sequence reads: CAISDRGETQYF. DNA of the CDR3: TGTGCCATCAGTGACCGGGGGGAGACCCAGTACTTC.

This chain links TRBV9 with TRBJ2-2; 7 positions agree with TRBD2. This CDR3 is built from 15 residues. The junction had 8 bases not matched to a gene; V was cut back by 4 bases and J by 5 bases. CDR1 is SGDLS and CDR2 is YYNGEE in the germline V gene. DNA of the CDR3: TGTGCCAGCAGCTCCACTAGCGCCGCAACCGGGGAGCTGTTTTTT. Amino acids: CASSSTSAATGELFF.

This chain connects TRBV19 to TRBJ2-1; TRBD1 agrees at 9 bases. This CDR3 contains 17 residues. Trimming at V came to 3 bases and at J to 8 bases, leaving 14 bases not matched to a gene. The V gene's germline CDR1 is LNHDA and CDR2 SQIVND (reference sequence). The CDR3 region is CASSIRGTGMTKDEQFF. The CDR3 region has the DNA TGTGCCAGTAGTATTAGGGGGACAGGGATGACCAAGGATGAGCAGTTCTTC.

This clone was recorded once. The germline gene is not matched at one end of the junction; a read error may be the cause. This chain links TRBV7-9 with TRBJ1-3; 8 nucleotides match TRBD1. The germline CDR1 and CDR2 sequences are SEHNR and FQNEAQ (reference sequence). CDR3 size: 15 residues. The CDR3 spells CASSSQGASGDTIYF. CDR3 DNA sequence: TGTGCCAGCAGCTCCCAGGGGGCTTCTGGAGACACCATATATTTT.

The chain couples TRBV6-5 to TRBJ2-5; 9 nucleotides align to TRBD2. The CDR3 runs 16 residues. Trimming cost V 0 bases and J 2 bases; bases outside gene matches: 4. CDR1 MNHEY and CDR2 SVGAGI come from the germline V gene. The CDR3 loop is CASSYSLTSGQETQYF. The DNA for the CDR3 is TGTGCCAGCAGTTACTCGTTGACTAGCGGACAAGAGACCCAGTACTTC.

V is TRBV5-1 and J is TRBJ2-7, with 8 bases lining up with TRBD1. CDR3 length: 16 amino acids. The J segment lost 2 bases and the V segment lost 2 bases, leaving 9 bases of the junction unmatched. From germline, CDR1 is SGHRS and CDR2 YFSETQ. The CDR3 DNA is TGCGCCAGCAGCTTCGAAGTAGACAGGGGAACCTACGAGCAGTACTTC. This encodes CASSFEVDRGTYEQYF.

V is TRBV6-7 and J is TRBJ1-1; weak D call: TRBD1 (5 bases). TRBV6-7 is reported as an ORF; its role is uncertain. The CDR3 covers 14 residues. V dropped 0 bases and J dropped 4 bases, with 9 bases sitting between them. Here the CDR3 DNA reads TGTGCCAGCAGTTACTCGGAGGGGAGCACTGAAGCTTTCTTT. Translated: CASSYSEGSTEAFF.

The J gene is TRBJ2-5, the V gene TRBV24-1, with a weak D call TRBD2 (6 bases). V was clipped by 1 base and J by 1 base, with 12 bases between them. Per the germline V gene, CDR1 is KGHDR and CDR2 is SFDVKD. This CDR3 region has 16 residues. The CDR3 nucleotides are TGTGCCACCAGTGATTTTAATTCCGGGAGCCAAGAGACCCAGTACTTC. As protein: CATSDFNSGSQETQYF.

This chain connects TRBV19 to TRBJ2-3; TRBD2 is a possible D gene (7 bases). The germline gives CDR1 LNHDA, CDR2 SQIVND (reference sequence). V lost 3 bases, J lost 0 bases, and 13 bases lay in between. The CDR3 is 16 amino acids. DNA for the CDR3: TGTGCCAGTAGTATTGCCGGGGGGCCTAGCACAGATACGCAGTATTTT. Translation: CASSIAGGPSTDTQYF.

J is TRBJ1-2 and V is TRBV4-1; TRBD1 matches at 7 bases. CDR1 and CDR2 from the germline V gene are MGHRA and YSYEKL. J was trimmed by 3 bases and V by 8 bases; bases with no gene match: 6. This CDR3 contains 13 residues. The CDR3, as DNA: TGCGCCAGCTCACCCGACAGGGACTATGGCTACACCTTC. Protein product: CASSPDRDYGYTF.

The rearrangement joins TRBV3-1 (or the pseudogene TRBV3-2) to TRBJ2-1, with D tentatively TRBD2 (5 bases). CDR3 length equals 14 residues. Germline V lookup: CDR1 LGHDT, CDR2 YNNKEL (reference sequence). Trimming removed 1 base at V and 6 bases at J, with 10 bases between. The CDR3 region has the DNA TGTGCCAGCAGCCAAGGTACAGCGGTCAATGAGCAGTTCTTC. It specifies CASSQGTAVNEQFF.

The chain couples TRBV5-6 to TRBJ2-1, with D perhaps matching TRBD2 (6 bases). CDR1 and CDR2 from the germline V gene are SGHDT and YYEEEE. The ends were cut back, 0 bases at V and 3 bases at J, with 10 bases in the middle. CDR3 length: 15 amino acids. The CDR3: CASSLDGTRYNEQFF. As DNA, the CDR3 is TGTGCCAGCAGCTTGGACGGGACTCGCTACAATGAGCAGTTCTTC.